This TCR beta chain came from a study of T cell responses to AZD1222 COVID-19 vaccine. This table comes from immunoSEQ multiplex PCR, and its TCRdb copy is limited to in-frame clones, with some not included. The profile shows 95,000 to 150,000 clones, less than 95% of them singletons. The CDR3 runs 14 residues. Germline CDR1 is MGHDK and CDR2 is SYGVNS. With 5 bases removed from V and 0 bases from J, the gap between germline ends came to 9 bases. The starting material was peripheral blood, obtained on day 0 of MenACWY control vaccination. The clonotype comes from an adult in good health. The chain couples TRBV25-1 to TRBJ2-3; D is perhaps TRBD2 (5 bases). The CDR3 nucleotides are TGTGCCAGCAGTTCCAGCGGAAGCACAGATACGCAGTATTTT. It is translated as CASSSSGSTDTQYF.